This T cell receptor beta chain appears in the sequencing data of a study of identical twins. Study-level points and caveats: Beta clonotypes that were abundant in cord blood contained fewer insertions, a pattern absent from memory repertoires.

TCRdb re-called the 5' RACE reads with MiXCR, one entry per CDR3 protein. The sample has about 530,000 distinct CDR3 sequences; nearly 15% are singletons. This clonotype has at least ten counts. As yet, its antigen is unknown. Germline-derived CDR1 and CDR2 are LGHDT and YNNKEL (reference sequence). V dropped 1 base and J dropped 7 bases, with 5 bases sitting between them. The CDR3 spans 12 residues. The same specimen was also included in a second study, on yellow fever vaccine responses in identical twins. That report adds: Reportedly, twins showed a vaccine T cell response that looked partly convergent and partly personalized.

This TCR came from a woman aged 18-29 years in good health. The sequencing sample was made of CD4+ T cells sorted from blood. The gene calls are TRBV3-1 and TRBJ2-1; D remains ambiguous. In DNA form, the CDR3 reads TGTGCCAGCAGCCAAGCTTCGAATGAGCAGTTCTTC. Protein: CASSQASNEQFF.